A selection of T cell receptor beta chains follows, all from one sample in a study of shared clonotypes between healthy human individuals. The protocol was immunoSEQ multiplex PCR, while the TCRdb copy is restricted to in-frame clones and leaves out a portion. This sample has 2,100,000 or so clones, with about 94% found just once. Source material: naive CD4+ T cells sorted from blood. The receptors originated from a man in his late teens or twenties in good health. CDR3s include the opening cysteine and the closing phenylalanine or tryptophan. The D gene is left open where the match is weak. Only part of the rows carry a size: once, few, many, or a class if the clone is expanded.

.,TRBJ2-7,.,TRBV28,TGTGCCAGCAGTTTCGGACGCGGCTACGAGCAGTACTTC,CASSFGRGYEQYF
.,TRBJ2-1,.,TRBV18,TGTGCCAGCTCACCACCGGGACGTATTATCAATGAGCAGTTCTTC,CASSPPGRIINEQFF
.,TRBJ2-7,.,TRBV6-1,TGTGCCAGCATGTCGATATACGAGCAGTACTTC,CASMSIYEQYF
.,TRBJ1-4,.,TRBV6-5,TGTGCCAGCAGTTACTCACCTGGCGGGGAAAAACTGTTTTTT,CASSYSPGGEKLFF
.,TRBJ2-3,.,TRBV5-1,TGCGCCAGCAGCTTTACAGATACGCAGTATTTT,CASSFTDTQYF
once,TRBJ2-7,TRBD2,TRBV4-3,TGCGCCAGCAGCCAAGAGGGACTAGCGGGAGCCAACGAGCAGTACTTC,CASSQEGLAGANEQYF
.,TRBJ2-5,.,TRBV6-5,TGTGCCAGCAGTTCCACCCCGGGTTGGGCGGAGACCCAGTACTTC,CASSSTPGWAETQYF
.,TRBJ2-7,TRBD1,TRBV4-3,TGCGCCAGCAGCCTTGACAGGGTTGCCTACGAGCAGTACTTC,CASSLDRVAYEQYF
.,TRBJ1-3,.,TRBV5-1,TGCGCCAGCAGTTCGGATAACCCTTCTGGAAACACCATATATTTT,CASSSDNPSGNTIYF
.,TRBJ1-5,TRBD1,TRBV18,TGTGCCAGCTCACCGCGGACAGGGCCCAATCAGCCCCAGCATTTT,CASSPRTGPNQPQHF
.,TRBJ1-2,.,TRBV18,TGTGCCAGCTCAGGGGGGGTTGGCTACACCTTC,CASSGGVGYTF
.,TRBJ2-7,.,TRBV2,TGTGCCAGCAGTGTGGGCAGAACCTACGAGCAGTACTTC,CASSVGRTYEQYF
.,TRBJ2-7,.,TRBV27,TGTGCCAGCAGTTTAAGGGTTTTGTACGAGCAGTACTTC,CASSLRVLYEQYF
.,TRBJ2-1,.,TRBV10-3,TGTGCCATCAGTTCTTCGACAGGAGGGTACAATGAGCAGTTCTTC,CAISSSTGGYNEQFF
.,TRBJ1-1,.,TRBV7-8,TGTGCCAGCAGCTTAGAACGGACGAACGCTGAAGCTTTCTTT,CASSLERTNAEAFF
.,TRBJ2-7,.,TRBV7-2,TGTGCCAGCAGCTTATGGGCCTCACCGGCGTACGAGCAGTACTTC,CASSLWASPAYEQYF
.,TRBJ2-2,.,TRBV7-9,TGTGCCAGCAGCTTGACGGTAGCGAACACCGGGGAGCTGTTTTTT,CASSLTVANTGELFF
few,TRBJ1-5,.,TRBV2,TGTGCCAGCAGCTTCGACAGTTATCAGCCCCAGCATTTT,CASSFDSYQPQHF
.,TRBJ2-5,TRBD2,TRBV29-1,TGCAGCGCGGTGCGCGGGGGAGGAGGAGAGACCCAGTACTTC,CSAVRGGGGETQYF
.,TRBJ2-7,TRBD1,TRBV5-4,TGTGCCAGCAGACCCGGGACAGGGGGTCCCTACGAGCAGTACTTC,CASRPGTGGPYEQYF
.,TRBJ1-2,TRBD1,TRBV30,TGTGCCTGGACGCGACAGGGGATCTATGGCTACACCTTC,CAWTRQGIYGYTF
.,TRBJ2-2,.,TRBV9,TGTGCCAGCCGCCCGGAGGGCAACACCGGGGAGCTGTTTTTT,CASRPEGNTGELFF
.,TRBJ1-1,TRBD1,TRBV12-5,TGTGCTAGTGGTTTAGGACAGGGGTATCCTGAAGCTTTCTTT,CASGLGQGYPEAFF
.,TRBJ1-2,.,TRBV5-1,TGCGCCAGCAGCTTGGCTGGAGGGTATGGCTACACCTTC,CASSLAGGYGYTF
.,TRBJ1-5,.,TRBV18,TGTGCCAGCTCACCAGGGGGGGGTGATCAGCCCCAGCATTTT,CASSPGGGDQPQHF
once,TRBJ1-2,.,TRBV28,TGTGCCAGCAGCCTCAGCAATAACTATGGCTACACCTTC,CASSLSNNYGYTF
.,TRBJ2-4,TRBD1,TRBV28,TGTGCCAGCAGTTTCACAGGGGGCGGCCTAGCCAAAAACATTCAGTACTTC,CASSFTGGGLAKNIQYF
.,TRBJ1-6,.,TRBV19,TGTGCCAGTAGTGAGCTGGGAATCTCCTATAATTCACCCCTCCACTTT,CASSELGISYNSPLHF
few,TRBJ1-6,TRBD1,TRBV6-5,TGTGCCAGCAGTTACTCTCGGGACAGAGATTCACCCCTCCACTTT,CASSYSRDRDSPLHF
.,TRBJ2-2,.,TRBV7-9,TGTGCCGGGACGGCATGGGCTAATGGGGGCAACACCGGGGAGCTGTTTTTT,CAGTAWANGGNTGELFF
.,TRBJ2-7,TRBD2,TRBV12-5,TGTGCTAGTGGTTTGCCCCGCACTAGCGGGAACTACGAGCAGTACTTC,CASGLPRTSGNYEQYF
.,TRBJ1-2,.,TRBV5-4,TGTGCCAGCAGCTTGGAAGGGTTGGATGGCTACACCTTC,CASSLEGLDGYTF
.,TRBJ2-7,TRBD2,TRBV19,TGTGCCAGTAGGACTGGGACTAACTCCTACGAGCAGTACTTC,CASRTGTNSYEQYF
once,TRBJ2-6,.,TRBV11-1,TGTGCCAGCACCAACCCAGGGACGAACGTCCTGACTTTC,CASTNPGTNVLTF
.,TRBJ1-1,.,TRBV10-3,TGTGCCACCGTGGGGGGGGGCTCTGAAGCTTTCTTT,CATVGGGSEAFF